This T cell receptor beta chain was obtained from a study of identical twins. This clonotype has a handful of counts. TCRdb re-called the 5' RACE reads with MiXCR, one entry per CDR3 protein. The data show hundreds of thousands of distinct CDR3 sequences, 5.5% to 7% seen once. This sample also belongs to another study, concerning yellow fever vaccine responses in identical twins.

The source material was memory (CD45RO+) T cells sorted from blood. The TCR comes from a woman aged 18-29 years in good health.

CDR3 sequence: CASSQGAGGNTGELFF. CDR3 DNA sequence: TGTGCCAGCAGCCAAGGAGCGGGGGGTAACACCGGGGAGCTGTTTTTT. This rearrangement joins TRBV4-2 to TRBJ2-2, with 9 nucleotides matching TRBD2. This CDR3 comprises 16 residues. V shed 1 base and J 2 bases; nucleotides not matched to a gene: 2. Per germline, CDR1 LGHNA and CDR2 YNFKEQ.